These T cell receptor beta chains were read from a single sample in a study of radiation and T cells in renal cell carcinoma. This table comes from immunoSEQ multiplex PCR, and its TCRdb copy is limited to in-frame clones, with some not included. The sample includes 65,000 or so clones, over 60% seen only once; the top ten take more than 6.5%. The sample was blood, taken from a patient whose treatment included radiotherapy and nephrectomy. The receptors stem from a man in his fifties or sixties with renal cell carcinoma. Both conserved end residues are part of each CDR3.

V gene,CDR3 protein
TRBV5-5,CASSSRDPKNTEAFF
TRBV7-6,CASSQPGQGKGYTF
TRBV7-3,CASSPMSDPPGNKYNEQFF
TRBV6-6,CASSYSGVGGYTF
TRBV9,CASSEEQGAAETQYF
TRBV5-6,CASNPRDRGSRDEQFF
TRBV4-3,CASSQDGAAPYEQYF
TRBV9,CASSVDGTTDTQYF
TRBV30,CAGQTSGQETQYF
TRBV6-1,CATSDWVNTEAFF
TRBV30,CAWTVQANTEAFF
TRBV30,CAWSVGARGSTDTQYF
TRBV5-4,CASSLGGSNQPQHF
TRBV2,CASSVDRGHTGELFF
TRBV5-1,CASSPGGTDTQYF
TRBV5-1,CASSLDGLAGVGELFF
TRBV5-1,CASSESGGIGNQPQHF
TRBV7-2,CASSLATYTQYF
TRBV7-8,CASSLLRPGTYGYTF
TRBV7-2,CASSTPDSPPWNTGELFF
TRBV20-1,CSARDRGSAFF
TRBV11-2,CASSLDVGEAFF
TRBV5-6,CASSEDQNTGELFF
TRBV11-2,CASSTRRWTQETQYF
TRBV29-1,CSVGTGINQPQHF
TRBV6-5,CASSFTSIFDEQFF
TRBV6-5,CASSYLDRGIRNEQYF
TRBV12-5,CASGLGTGQGVQYF
TRBV6-5,CASSLGTVPYEQYF
TRBV14,CASSPRIIPRLAGGLGSQYF
TRBV12-5,CASGLPPGVPDTQYF
TRBV7-2,CASSLDKGSVGYTF
TRBV14,CASSQGSPYNEQFF
TRBV7-3,CASSSPGLAGATGELFF
TRBV7-9,CASSLSLGDAETQYF
TRBV18,CASSSRVGQETQYF
TRBV11-2,CASSSLRNYGYTF
TRBV7-9,CASSPQGALSPLHF
TRBV5-6,CASSLELAGGTDTQYF
TRBV9,CASSVEGYAEKLFF
TRBV28,CASSIGGNEQYF
TRBV5-1,CASNTGTVGEKLFF
TRBV7-3,CASSLRQGELFF
TRBV10-3,CAISEPSAREGETQYF
TRBV14,CASSESLAQYF
TRBV5-1,CASSLEGGLAGEETQYF
TRBV10-1,CASSSGLAGVNTGELFF
TRBV7-9,CASSLEGLPRSSYEQYF
TRBV18,CASSRRASGVSTDTQYF
TRBV30,CAWSAGRLSGANVLTF
TRBV2,CASAPGSREKLFF
TRBV4-2,CASSQDRGSPLHF
TRBV6-6,CASRQDRGVANYGYTF
TRBV5-4,CASSLGLYGTDTQYF
TRBV19,CASSIGRDRSSGNTIYF
TRBV14,CASSQLGHDEAFF
TRBV5-6,CASSLGWTGVFEAFF
TRBV19,CASSNSGQGALGQYF
TRBV27,CASSLFFGSGGANEQFF
TRBV27,CACGTGGDEQYF